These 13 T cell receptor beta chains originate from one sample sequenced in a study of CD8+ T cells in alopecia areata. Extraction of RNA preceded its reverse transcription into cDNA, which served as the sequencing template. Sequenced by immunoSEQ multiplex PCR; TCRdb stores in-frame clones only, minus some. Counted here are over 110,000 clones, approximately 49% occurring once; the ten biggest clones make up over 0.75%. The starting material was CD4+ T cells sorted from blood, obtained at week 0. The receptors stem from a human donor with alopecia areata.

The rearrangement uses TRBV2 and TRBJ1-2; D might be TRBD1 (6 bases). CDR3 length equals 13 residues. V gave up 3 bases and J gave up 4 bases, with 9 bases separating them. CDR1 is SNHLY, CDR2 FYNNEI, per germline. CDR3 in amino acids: CASSDSGAYGYTF. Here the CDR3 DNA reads TGTGCCAGCAGTGATTCGGGGGCCTATGGCTACACCTTC.

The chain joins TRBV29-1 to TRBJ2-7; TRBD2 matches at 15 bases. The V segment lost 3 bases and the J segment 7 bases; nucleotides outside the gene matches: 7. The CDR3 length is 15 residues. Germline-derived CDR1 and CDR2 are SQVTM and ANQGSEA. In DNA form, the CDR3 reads TGCAGCGTTGATAAGGGACTAGCGGGAGGTGGGGAGCAGTACTTC. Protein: CSVDKGLAGGGEQYF.

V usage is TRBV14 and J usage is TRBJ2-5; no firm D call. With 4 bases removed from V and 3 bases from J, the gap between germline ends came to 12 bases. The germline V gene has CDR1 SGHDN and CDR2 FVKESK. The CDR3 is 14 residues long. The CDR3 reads CASSLLSLEETQYF. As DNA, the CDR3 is TGTGCCAGCAGCCTCCTTTCCCTTGAAGAGACCCAGTACTTC.

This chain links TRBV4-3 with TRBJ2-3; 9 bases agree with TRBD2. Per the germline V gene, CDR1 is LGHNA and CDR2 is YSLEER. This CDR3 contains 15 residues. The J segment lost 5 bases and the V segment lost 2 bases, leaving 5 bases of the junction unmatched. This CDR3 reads CASSQSLAGIDTQYF. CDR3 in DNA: TGCGCCAGCAGCCAATCCCTAGCGGGAATAGATACGCAGTATTTT.

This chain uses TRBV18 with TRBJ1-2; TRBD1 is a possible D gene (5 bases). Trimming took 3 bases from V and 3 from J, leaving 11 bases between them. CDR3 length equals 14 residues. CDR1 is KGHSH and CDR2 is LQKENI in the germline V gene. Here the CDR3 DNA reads TGTGCCAGCTCACCGACAGCATCTCACTATGGCTACACCTTC. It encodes CASSPTASHYGYTF.

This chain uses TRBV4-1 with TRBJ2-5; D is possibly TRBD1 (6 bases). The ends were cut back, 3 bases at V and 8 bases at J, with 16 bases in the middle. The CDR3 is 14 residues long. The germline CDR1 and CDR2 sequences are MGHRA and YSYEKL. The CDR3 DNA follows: TGCGCCAGCAGCCAGCTACAGGGAAGTGGAACCCAGTACTTC. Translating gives CASSQLQGSGTQYF.

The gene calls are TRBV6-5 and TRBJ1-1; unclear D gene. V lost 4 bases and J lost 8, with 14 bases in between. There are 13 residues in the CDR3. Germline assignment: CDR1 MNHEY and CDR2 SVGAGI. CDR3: CASSSGIVVEAFF. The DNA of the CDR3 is TGTGCCAGCAGTTCGGGTATCGTGGTCGAAGCTTTCTTT.

This CDR3 is CSVEPGRWAGQYF. CDR3 DNA: TGCAGCGTTGAGCCGGGGAGGTGGGCCGGGCAGTACTTC. The rearrangement joins TRBV29-1 to TRBJ2-5; tentative D call: TRBD2 (6 bases). Germline V gene lookup returns CDR1 SQVTM and CDR2 ANQGSEA. Trimming left V 3 bases short and J 11 bases short, with 19 bases between. The CDR3 is made up of 13 amino acids.

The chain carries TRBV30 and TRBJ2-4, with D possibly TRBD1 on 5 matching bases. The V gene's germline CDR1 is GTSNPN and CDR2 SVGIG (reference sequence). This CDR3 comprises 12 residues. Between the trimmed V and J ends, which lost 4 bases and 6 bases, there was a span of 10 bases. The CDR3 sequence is CAWTFQGNIQYF. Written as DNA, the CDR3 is TGTGCCTGGACGTTCCAGGGAAACATTCAGTACTTC.

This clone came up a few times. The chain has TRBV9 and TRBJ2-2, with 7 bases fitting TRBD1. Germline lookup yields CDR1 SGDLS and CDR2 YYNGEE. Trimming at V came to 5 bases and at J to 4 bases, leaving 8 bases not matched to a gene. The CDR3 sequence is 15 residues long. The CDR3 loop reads CASRREGAGTGELFF. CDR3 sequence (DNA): TGTGCCAGCAGACGCGAGGGGGCCGGCACCGGGGAGCTGTTTTTT.

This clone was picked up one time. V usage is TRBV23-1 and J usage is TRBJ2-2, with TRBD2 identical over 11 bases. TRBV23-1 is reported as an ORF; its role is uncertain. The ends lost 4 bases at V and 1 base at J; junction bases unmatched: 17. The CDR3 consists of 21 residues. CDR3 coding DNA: TGCGCCAGCAGTCGCCAGGGACTAGCGGAGGGGGGAAGTTGGAACACCGGGGAGCTGTTTTTT. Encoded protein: CASSRQGLAEGGSWNTGELFF.

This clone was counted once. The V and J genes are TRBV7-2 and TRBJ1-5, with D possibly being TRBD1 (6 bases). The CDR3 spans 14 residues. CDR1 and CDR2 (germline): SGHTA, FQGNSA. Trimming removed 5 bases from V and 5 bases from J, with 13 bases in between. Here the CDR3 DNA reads TGTGCCAGCAGCACCAACAGGGCACATCAGCCCCAGCATTTT. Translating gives CASSTNRAHQPQHF.

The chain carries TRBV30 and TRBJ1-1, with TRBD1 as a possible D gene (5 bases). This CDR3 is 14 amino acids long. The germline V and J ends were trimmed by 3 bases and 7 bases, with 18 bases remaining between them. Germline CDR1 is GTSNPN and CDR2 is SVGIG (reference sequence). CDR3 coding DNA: TGTGCCTGGAGACCTCAAACGACAGTGGGTGAAGCTTTCTTT. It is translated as CAWRPQTTVGEAFF.